The clone carrying this T cell receptor beta chain was recorded many times. Its antigen is unknown. Authors of the study amplified TCR beta CDR3 regions from RNA transcripts. First-round RT-PCR with HTBI primers amplified the TCR CDR3 region. TCRdb reprocessed the multiplex PCR reads via MiXCR and lists one record per CDR3 protein. The sample records hundreds of thousands of distinct CDR3 sequences, approximately 14% being singletons. This entry comes from a study of T cells in Graves' hyperthyroidism and ophthalmopathy. Turning to the study itself: Blood was drawn when the patient was first diagnosed and still untreated.

Participants, patients aged 18 to 65, had newly diagnosed hyperthyroidism with a duration under 2 months. Each 10 ml fresh peripheral blood draw supplied the PBMCs. The study, taken as a whole, reports: Blood also contained most expanded thyroid clonotypes above 0.001.

Unmatched junction bases numbered 7, after V lost 6 bases and J lost 6 bases. This CDR3 region has 14 residues. CDR1 is SNHLY and CDR2 is FYNNEI in the germline V gene. The sequence derives from a woman in her twenties or thirties with Graves' hyperthyroidism. The source material was blood. The chain couples TRBV2 to TRBJ2-1, with 8 bases aligning to TRBD1. CDR3 amino acids: CASRVDRATNEQFF. The DNA for the CDR3 is TGTGCCAGCAGGGTGGACAGGGCCACCAATGAGCAGTTCTTC.